This T cell receptor beta chain is drawn from a study of cytomegalovirus exposure and HLA in healthy donors (dated by TCRdb to between 2016 and 2019). Concerning the study at large: An earlier analysis of 587 of the donors reported roughly 300 Gb of sequence data and 117 million unique TCR beta sequences obtained from 180 million or so T cells. The study aimed to test whether cataloging public T cell receptors could reveal signatures of past pathogen exposure. In a later analysis, previously published TCR beta repertoires from 550 to 750 donors were re-analyzed and high-resolution HLA genotyping was added so that TCR occurrence patterns could be studied. On average, about 200,000 unique TCR beta nucleotide sequences were sequenced per donor among 398 genotyped donors of the cohort, with approximately 18% of those sequences being non-productive. Genome-wide SNP genotypes for about 55% of the roughly 670 donors were used in a later genetic analysis, which treated that subset as a discovery cohort. A separate validation cohort of over 95 different subjects was used in addition to the 666-subject first cohort. The number of donors typed differed by locus, with roughly 620-630 for A, B, C, DRB1 and DQB1, approximately 500 for DQA1, 600 to 610 for DPA1, and approximately 470 for DPB1. An earlier analysis of 450 to 750 of the donors used high-throughput TCR beta sequencing to judge whether each TCR beta V gene segment behaved as functional or pseudogenic. Of the roughly 400 genotyped donors, 81% fell in the genetic ancestry cluster associated with self-reported Caucasian donors. The study combined high-throughput TCR immunosequencing, statistical association of individual TCRs with disease status, and machine learning to predict cytomegalovirus infection status. An early release covering more than 500 HLA-typed donors comprised 250 to 350 gigabases of sequencing data and 65 million to 100 million unique TCR sequences. The study used immunosequencing to profile the T cell repertoires of several hundred subjects and linked those repertoires to cytomegalovirus serostatus. Donor age, sex, ethnicity and CMV serostatus were compiled alongside the repertoire data. Four or five DR-DQ haplotypes were treated as single units for association and clustering because of strong linkage in the cohort. All discovery cohort repertoires had been generated on a single sequencing platform. In the later analysis, no new phenotypic data were used to find candidate immune exposures; instead, reliance was placed on TCR beta sequences and their occurrence across donors. Both class I and class II loci were covered by HLA typing, at four-digit resolution.

Notes on this clone: The specificity of this receptor is unknown. No base quality information exists; no much larger clone differs at one position.

The cohort consisted of approximately 690 healthy bone marrow donors. At the time of sampling, all cohort members were nominally healthy, though unrecorded immune exposures were likely present. The donor was CMV seronegative and was included in the group of about 400 seronegative cohort members. A peripheral blood sample was collected from each donor, and TCR beta sequencing was performed on peripheral blood mononuclear cells. The Qiagen DNeasy Blood Extraction Kit was used to extract genomic DNA from the blood cell samples. Library creation used the immunoSEQ multiplex PCR assay. The multiplex PCR relied on a mix of 60 forward primers for TCR Vbeta segments and 13 reverse primers for TCR Jbeta segments. A multiplex PCR assay on genomic DNA amplified the CDR3 region of rearranged TCR beta genes. The amplified TCR beta libraries were sequenced on the Illumina HiSeq System as 87-base-pair reads. In the authors' own workflow: In a later analysis, roughly 80 million unique TCR beta chains were counted across the roughly 610 repertoires, and roughly 11 million of these chains were shared by at least two donors. Raw reads were error-corrected and collapsed into unique sequences with a nearest-neighbor algorithm that merged closely related sequences to remove PCR and sequencing errors. To assign V, D and J gene segments, CDR3 sequences were aligned to IMGT reference sequences. For a sequence to be retained, a match of at least six nucleotides to both a V gene segment and a J gene segment was required. Rearrangements were called productive when the CDR3 lacked stop codons and stayed in frame with V and J; all others were non-productive. Following IMGT convention, CDR3 was defined as the stretch from the second conserved V-encoded cysteine up to the conserved J-encoded phenylalanine. The earlier analysis of some 550 of the donors excluded any sequence lacking an unambiguous match to a single V gene segment. In an earlier analysis of more than 500 of the donors, a V segment was called functional when productive rearrangements were above 56.7%, and segregating when the standard deviation between donors exceeded 5%. To diagnose cytomegalovirus status from the catalog of TCR beta chain sequences, a statistical classification framework was built. V and J gene assignment, in a later analysis, came from comparing TCR nucleotide sequences with IMGT/GENE-DB human TR gene sequences. Using the TCRdist pipeline, a later analysis assigned CDR3 sequences along with most-parsimonious VDJ recombination scenarios. A later analysis defined each TCR beta chain by its CDR3 amino acid sequence plus V-gene family, and excluded reads lacking a unique V-gene family. To address suspected cross-contamination and a sequencing artifact, a later analysis removed around 600 highly shared, low-generation-probability nucleotide sequences. For each public chain, a later analysis derived a clonal expansion index from normalized ranks of inferred template counts within each repertoire. A later analysis computed generation probabilities with a VDJ recombination model fitted to out-of-frame rearrangements, and checked the results against IGoR. Hypergeometric tests were used in a later analysis to score TCR-TCR, TCR-HLA and TCR-CMV co-occurrence, with a repertoire-size bias correction applied to the TCR pairs. In a later analysis, false discovery rates were estimated by permuting HLA or CMV assignments 20 times. In a later analysis, co-occurring TCRs were grouped with DBSCAN, and TCRdist sequence similarity was added when clustering was performed within HLA-allele-positive subsets. For co-occurrence clustering, repertoires with fewer than 30,000 or more than 120,000 public chains were excluded, along with roughly 5 repertoires with anomalous nucleotide sharing. TCRdb carries this immuneACCESS record with in-frame sequences only. Its versions omit some clonotypes, under half of them owing to an unresolved V gene in the studies checked, with the rest unexplained. V and J calls and clone size are those listed in that table; D and trimming were worked out from the DNA. The sample includes around 200,000 clones, with 75% to 85% observed a single time. The ten biggest clones cover about 0.7% of the sample.

Results the study describes overall, beyond this receptor: Strong co-occurrence of HLA alleles, especially DR and DQ, made assigning TCR associations to individual alleles difficult. The classifier was reported to diagnose cytomegalovirus status with high specificity and sensitivity in both the original and validation cohorts. In a later analysis, most CMV-associated TCR beta chains were found to appear HLA-restricted, with HLA associations seemingly driven largely by CMV exposure. Compared with equally common non-associated chains, HLA-associated TCR beta chains in a later analysis were more clonally expanded and had lower generation probabilities. A later analysis found that TCR association rates varied across HLA loci, with DRB1 alleles showing the most associated TCRs and HLA-C alleles the fewest. A further reported finding was that TCR beta sequences accurately predicted the HLA-A and HLA-B alleles for most subjects in the first cohort. According to the authors, the approach could potentially be generalized to other disease states and immunological phenotypes. Across donors, most TCR sequences were observed very rarely, whereas some public TCRs were present in many individuals. Compared with the roughly 720-donor mean, donors in an Asian-associated ancestry cluster had fewer N-insertions in productive TCRs, according to a later genetic analysis. Broadly in line with IMGT annotations, most TCR beta V segments showed up in productive rearrangements about 87% or about 30% of the time in an earlier analysis of some 590 of the donors. Some IMGT-functional V segments, including TRBV6-2 and TRBV6-3, could not be distinguished by the 87-base-pair reads and were therefore excluded. The only immune exposure information available for the cohort was CMV serostatus. Approximately 18 rarely observed V segments, including chromosome 9 orphons, were excluded from the earlier analysis of about 610 of the donors because counts were too low. Only TCR beta chains were sequenced in this cohort, and the absence of alpha or paired-chain data limited detectable features. Correlated functional status among segregating V segments might be attributable to linkage disequilibrium, but an unknown experimental factor could not be ruled out. An association between a missense DCLRE1C variant and V-gene and J-gene trimming of TCR beta chains was found in a later genetic analysis and replicated in an independent cohort. HLA typing was unavailable for some donors at each locus, so association tests used only the typed subset. A total of 150 to 200 TCR beta chains were listed by the study as associated with cytomegalovirus. Three of the identified cytomegalovirus-associated TCR beta chains were confirmed in vitro to be specific for cytomegalovirus antigens. At a false discovery rate of 0.05, a later analysis linked around 15,000 TCR beta sequences to specific HLA alleles. The presence/absence analyses assumed that sequencing depth was roughly uniform across donors, and that assumption may not be true. A cluster of highly shared sequence variants was judged likely to represent a technical artifact of the sequencing pipeline. Several of the top co-occurrence clusters appeared to be linked to parvovirus B19, influenza, CMV and Epstein-Barr virus, according to a later analysis.

V gives up 6 bases and J gives up 0 bases, and the segment between their germline ends measures 18 bases. Including cysteine and phenylalanine, the CDR3 has 17 amino acids. The sequence is cut down to CDR3 DNA, 51 bases in frame from base 1. CDR1 and CDR2, per the germline V gene, are MDHEN and SYDVKM. Source material: PBMCs. This sequence originates from a boy aged 5-17 years in good health and CMV-seronegative. The chain uses TRBV28 and TRBJ2-4; D gene: possibly TRBD1, on 7 matching bases. In nucleotides, the sequence is TGTGCCAGCAGCCCCAGGGGGGAATTACTAGCCAAAAACATTCAGTACTTC. This translates into CASSPRGELLAKNIQYF.